One sample yielded the 3 T cell receptor beta chains listed below, sequenced in a study of blood T cell repertoires in COVID-19. TCRdb's copy holds only in-frame clones and misses some; the assay was immunoSEQ multiplex PCR. The table lists some 350,000 clones, over 75% of them singletons. The specimen sequenced was PBMCs or T cells enriched from blood (not recorded which). These receptors all stem from a woman aged 25 to 39 who had recovered from COVID-19.

The rearrangement links TRBV6-1 to TRBJ1-2; D is undetermined. The CDR3 spans 14 residues. Germline V gene lookup returns CDR1 MNHNS and CDR2 SASEGT. V was cut by 1 base and J by 4 bases, with 10 bases left in between. The CDR3 DNA reads TGTGCCAGCAGTGAAGACACCGCCCTCTATGGCTACACCTTC. Translated, it gives CASSEDTALYGYTF.

V gene TRBV19 combines with J gene TRBJ1-3; D not certain. CDR3 size: 15 residues. Germline CDR1 is LNHDA and CDR2 is SQIVND (reference sequence). Trimming removed 5 bases at V and 3 bases at J, with 14 bases between. The CDR3 DNA sequence: TGTGCCAGTAGTCCGCTAACGGGAGGTGGAAACACCATATATTTT. Translation gives CASSPLTGGGNTIYF.

V usage is TRBV25-1 and J usage is TRBJ2-7, with 7 bases that match TRBD1. The CDR3 extends over 16 amino acids. V dropped 4 bases and J dropped 2; count of bases not matched to a gene: 11. Germline CDR1 and CDR2: MGHDK and SYGVNS. The CDR3 sequence: CASSAPGTDGTYEQYF. The CDR3 DNA reads TGTGCCAGCAGTGCCCCTGGGACAGACGGAACCTACGAGCAGTACTTC.